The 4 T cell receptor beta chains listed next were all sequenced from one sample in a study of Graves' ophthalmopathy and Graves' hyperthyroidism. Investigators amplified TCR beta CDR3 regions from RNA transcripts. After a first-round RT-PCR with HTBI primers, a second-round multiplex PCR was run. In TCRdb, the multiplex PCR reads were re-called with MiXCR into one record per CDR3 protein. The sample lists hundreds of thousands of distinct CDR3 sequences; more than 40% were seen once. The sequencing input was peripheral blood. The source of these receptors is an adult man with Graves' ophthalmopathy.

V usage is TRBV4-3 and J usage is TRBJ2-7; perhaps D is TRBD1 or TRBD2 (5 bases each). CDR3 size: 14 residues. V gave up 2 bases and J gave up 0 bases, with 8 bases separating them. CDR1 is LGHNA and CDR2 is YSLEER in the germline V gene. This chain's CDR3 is CASSQWGTSYEQYF. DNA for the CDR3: TGCGCCAGCAGCCAATGGGGGACCTCCTACGAGCAGTACTTC.

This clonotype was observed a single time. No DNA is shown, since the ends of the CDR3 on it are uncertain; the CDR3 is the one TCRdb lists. The CDR3 spells CSVEVASGNYGYAF. This chain connects TRBV29-1 to TRBJ1-2. A total of 14 residues make up the CDR3, ends included. Germline CDR1 reads SQVTM; CDR2 reads ANQGSEA.

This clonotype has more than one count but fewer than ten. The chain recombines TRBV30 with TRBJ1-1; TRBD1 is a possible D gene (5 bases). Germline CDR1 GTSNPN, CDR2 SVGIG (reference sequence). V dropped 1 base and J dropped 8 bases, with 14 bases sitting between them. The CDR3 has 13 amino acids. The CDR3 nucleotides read TGTGCCTGGAGTGAAGGTCCAGGGACCGAAGCTTTCTTT. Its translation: CAWSEGPGTEAFF.

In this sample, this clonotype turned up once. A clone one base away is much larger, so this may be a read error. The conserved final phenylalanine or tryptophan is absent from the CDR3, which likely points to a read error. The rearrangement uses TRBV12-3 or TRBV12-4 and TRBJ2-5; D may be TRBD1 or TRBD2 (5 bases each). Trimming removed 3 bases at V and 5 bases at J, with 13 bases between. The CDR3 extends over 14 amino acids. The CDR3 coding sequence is TGTGCCAGCAGTTTTGGGGACCGAGGGGAGACCCAGTACTGC. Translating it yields CASSFGDRGETQYC.